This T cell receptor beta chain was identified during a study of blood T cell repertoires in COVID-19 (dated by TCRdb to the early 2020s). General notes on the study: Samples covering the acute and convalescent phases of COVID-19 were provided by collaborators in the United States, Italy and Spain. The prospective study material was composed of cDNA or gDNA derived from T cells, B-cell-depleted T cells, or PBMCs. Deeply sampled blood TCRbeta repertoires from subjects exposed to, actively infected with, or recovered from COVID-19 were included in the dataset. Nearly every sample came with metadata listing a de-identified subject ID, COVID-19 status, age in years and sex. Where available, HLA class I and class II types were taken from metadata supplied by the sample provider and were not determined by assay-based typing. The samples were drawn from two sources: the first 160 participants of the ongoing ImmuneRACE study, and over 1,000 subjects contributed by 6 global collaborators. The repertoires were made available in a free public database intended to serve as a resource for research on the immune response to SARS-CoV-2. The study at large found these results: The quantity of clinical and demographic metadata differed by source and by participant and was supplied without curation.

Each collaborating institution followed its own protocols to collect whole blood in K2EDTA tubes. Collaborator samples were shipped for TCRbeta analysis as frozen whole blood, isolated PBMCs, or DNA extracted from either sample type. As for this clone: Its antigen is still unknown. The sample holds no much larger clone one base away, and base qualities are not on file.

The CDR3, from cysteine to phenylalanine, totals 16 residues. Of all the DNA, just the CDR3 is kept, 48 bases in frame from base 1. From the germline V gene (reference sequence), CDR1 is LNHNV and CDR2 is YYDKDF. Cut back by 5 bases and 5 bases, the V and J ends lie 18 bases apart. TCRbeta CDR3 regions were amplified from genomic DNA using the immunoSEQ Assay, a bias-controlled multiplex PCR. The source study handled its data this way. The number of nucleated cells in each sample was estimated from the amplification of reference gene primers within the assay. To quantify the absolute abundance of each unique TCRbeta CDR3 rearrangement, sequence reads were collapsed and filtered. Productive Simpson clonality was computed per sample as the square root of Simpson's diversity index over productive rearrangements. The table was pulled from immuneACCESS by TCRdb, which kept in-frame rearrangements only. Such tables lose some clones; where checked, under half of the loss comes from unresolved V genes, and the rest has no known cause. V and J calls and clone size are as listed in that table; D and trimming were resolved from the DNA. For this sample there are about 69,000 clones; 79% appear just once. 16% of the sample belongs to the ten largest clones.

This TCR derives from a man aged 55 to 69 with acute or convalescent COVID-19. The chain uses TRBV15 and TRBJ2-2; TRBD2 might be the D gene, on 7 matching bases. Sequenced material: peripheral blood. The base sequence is TGTGCCACCAGCCCCCCCCTGGGGGGGCGTACCGGGGAGCTGTTTTTT. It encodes CATSPPLGGRTGELFF.